This T cell receptor (beta chain) was sequenced for a study of tumor-infiltrating lymphocytes in oesophageal squamous cell carcinoma. V was shortened by 5 bases and J by 5 bases, with 6 bases between the two germline ends. The CDR3 contains 12 residues. The germline V gene has CDR1 MNHGY and CDR2 SAAAGT. From the reads, TCRdb called clonotypes with MiXCR, one entry per CDR3 protein. The sample lists 12,000 or so distinct CDR3 sequences, 50% to 60% occurring once. Source material: blood. The rearrangement uses TRBV6-8 and TRBJ1-4; D remains ambiguous. This receptor was identified in a female donor with esophageal squamous cell carcinoma. The CDR3, as DNA: TGTGCCAGCAGTGGGATGAATGAAAAACTGTTTTTT. Amino acids: CASSGMNEKLFF.